The sequence of this T cell receptor (beta chain) was determined in a study of breast tumors, draining lymph nodes, adjacent tissues. Study-wide findings and caveats: Most tumor T cells seemingly derive from lymph node, then expand in tumor. Tumor repertoires ranked between lymph nodes and nontumor tissue in diversity, with V and J gene preferences. The lymph node origin of tumor T cells was framed as consistent with a hypothesis, not demonstrated.

Trimming cost V 1 base and J 6 bases, with 13 bases left between them. Germline CDR1 SGHTA, CDR2 FQGNSA. The CDR3 has 16 residues. From the multiplex PCR reads, TCRdb called clonotypes with MiXCR, one entry per CDR3 protein. This sample has about 220,000 distinct CDR3 sequences; under 35% occur once, and the top ten carry 3% to 4%. Samples came from axillary lymph nodes draining the breast cancer. For this clonotype: Its antigen remains unknown.

This receptor was identified in a female donor with breast cancer. Some clones in this sample may be carry-over from other donors' samples. Sequenced input: axillary lymph node tissue. The chain combines TRBV7-2 with TRBJ1-6; perhaps TRBD1 as D (6 bases). CDR3 sequence: CASSLEIGQINSPLHF. DNA of the CDR3: TGTGCCAGCAGCTTAGAGATAGGACAGATTAATTCACCCCTCCACTTT. The full variable domain, in which reference TRBV7-2 and TRBJ1-6 provide the parts outside the CDR3, is GAGVSQSPSNKVTEKGKDVELRCDPISGHTALYWYRQSLGQGLEFLIYFQGNSAPDKSGLPSDRFSAERTGGSVSTLTIQRTQQEDSAVYLCASSLEIGQINSPLHFGNGTRLTVT.